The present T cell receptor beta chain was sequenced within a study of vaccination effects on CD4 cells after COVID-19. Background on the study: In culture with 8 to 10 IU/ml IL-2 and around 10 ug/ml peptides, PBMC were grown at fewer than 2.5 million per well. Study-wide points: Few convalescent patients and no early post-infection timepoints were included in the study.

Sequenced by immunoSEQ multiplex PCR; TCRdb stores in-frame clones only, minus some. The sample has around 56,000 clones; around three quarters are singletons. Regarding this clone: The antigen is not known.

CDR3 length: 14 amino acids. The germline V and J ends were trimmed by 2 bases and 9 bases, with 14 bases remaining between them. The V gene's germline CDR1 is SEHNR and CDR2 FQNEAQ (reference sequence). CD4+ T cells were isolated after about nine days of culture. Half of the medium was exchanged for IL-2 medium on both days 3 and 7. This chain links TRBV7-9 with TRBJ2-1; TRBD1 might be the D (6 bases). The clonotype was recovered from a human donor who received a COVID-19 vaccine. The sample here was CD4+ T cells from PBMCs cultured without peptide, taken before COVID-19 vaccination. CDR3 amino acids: CASSLPGQGSEQFF. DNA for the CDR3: TGTGCCAGCAGCTTACCGGGACAAGGGAGTGAGCAGTTCTTC.